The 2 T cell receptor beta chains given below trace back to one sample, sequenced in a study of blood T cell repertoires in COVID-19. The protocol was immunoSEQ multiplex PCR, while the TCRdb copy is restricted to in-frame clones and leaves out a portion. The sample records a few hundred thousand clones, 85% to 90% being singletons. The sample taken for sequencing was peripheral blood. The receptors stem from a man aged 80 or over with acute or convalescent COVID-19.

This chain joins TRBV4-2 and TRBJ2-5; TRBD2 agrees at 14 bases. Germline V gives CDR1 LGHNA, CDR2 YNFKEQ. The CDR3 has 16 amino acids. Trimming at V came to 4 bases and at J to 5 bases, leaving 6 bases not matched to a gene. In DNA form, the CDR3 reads TGTGCCAGCAGCCTCCGACTAGCGGGAGGGCACGAGACCCAGTACTTC. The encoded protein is CASSLRLAGGHETQYF.

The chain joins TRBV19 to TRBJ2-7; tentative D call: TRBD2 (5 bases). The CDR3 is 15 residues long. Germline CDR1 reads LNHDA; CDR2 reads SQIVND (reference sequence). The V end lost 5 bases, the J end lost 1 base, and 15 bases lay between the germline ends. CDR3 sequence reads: CASSPPGKKSYEQYF. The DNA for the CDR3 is TGTGCCAGTAGTCCTCCCGGGAAAAAATCCTACGAGCAGTACTTC.